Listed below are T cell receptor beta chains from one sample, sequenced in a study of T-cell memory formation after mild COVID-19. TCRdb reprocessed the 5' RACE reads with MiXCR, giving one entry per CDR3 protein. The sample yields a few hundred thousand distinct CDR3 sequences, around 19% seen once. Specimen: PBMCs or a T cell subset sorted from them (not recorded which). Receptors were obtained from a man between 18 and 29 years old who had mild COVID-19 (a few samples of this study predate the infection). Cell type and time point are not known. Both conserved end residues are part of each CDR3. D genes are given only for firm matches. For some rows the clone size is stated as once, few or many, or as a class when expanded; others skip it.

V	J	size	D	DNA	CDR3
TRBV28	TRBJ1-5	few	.	TGTGCCAGCAGTTTTGTATCCAGGGGCAAATATCAGCCCCAGCATTTT	CASSFVSRGKYQPQHF
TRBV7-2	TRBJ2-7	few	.	TGTGCCAGCAGCTTATACCGTGACTACGAGCAGTACTTC	CASSLYRDYEQYF
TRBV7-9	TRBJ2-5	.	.	TGTGCCAGCAGCTCCCCCCAGGTCCCGGGCTGGGAGACCCAGTACTTC	CASSSPQVPGWETQYF
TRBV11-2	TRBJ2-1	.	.	TGTGCCAGCAGCTTCGACTCTGGGCCCGGGGGGCAGTTCTTC	CASSFDSGPGGQFF
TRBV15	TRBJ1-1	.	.	TGTGCCACCAGCAGAGATAAAGACAAGAACACTGAAGCTTTCTTT	CATSRDKDKNTEAFF
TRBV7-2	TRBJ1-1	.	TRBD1	TGTGCCAGCAGCCATCCCGACAGGGGGTATTCCGTTATGGGGAACACTGAAGCTTTCTTT	CASSHPDRGYSVMGNTEAFF
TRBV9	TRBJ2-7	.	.	TGTGCCAGCAGCGTAGGTTTGGAACCCTTCTACGAGCAGTACTTC	CASSVGLEPFYEQYF
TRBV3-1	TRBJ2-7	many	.	TGTGCCAGCAGCCAACAATCGAATAGTTTTGGTGGGGGCGAGCAGTACTTC	CASSQQSNSFGGGEQYF
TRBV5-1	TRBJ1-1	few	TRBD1	TGCGCCAGCAGCTTGGTGTCAGGGGGCTATGCCGAAGCTTTCTTT	CASSLVSGGYAEAFF
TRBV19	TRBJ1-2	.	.	TGTGCCAGTAAGAACTATGGCTACACCTTC	CASKNYGYTF
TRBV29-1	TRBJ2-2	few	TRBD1	TGCAGCGTTCGGGACAGGATCGCCGGGGAGCTGTTTTTT	CSVRDRIAGELFF
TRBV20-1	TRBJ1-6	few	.	TGCAGTGCTAGAGGGATCCAACAAGTCGAGGATTCACCCCTCCACTTT	CSARGIQQVEDSPLHF
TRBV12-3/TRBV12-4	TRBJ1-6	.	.	TGTGCCAGCCTACGTATGGGCTCACCCCTCCACTTT	CASLRMGSPLHF
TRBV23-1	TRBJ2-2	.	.	TGCGCCAGCAGTCCAGACTCTCTCCACGCGGTCACCGGGGAGCTGTTTTTT	CASSPDSLHAVTGELFF
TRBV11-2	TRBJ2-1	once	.	TGTGCCAGCAGCCCCTATCCCGGGGGGCCGGGCGATGAGCAGTTCTTC	CASSPYPGGPGDEQFF
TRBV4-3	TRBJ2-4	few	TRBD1	TGCGCCAGCAGCCAAGGGACAGGGGAGGAAAACATTCAGTACTTC	CASSQGTGEENIQYF
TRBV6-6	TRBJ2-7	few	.	TGTGCCAGCAGTCCCGGGCCTTACAGCTACGAGCAGTACTTC	CASSPGPYSYEQYF
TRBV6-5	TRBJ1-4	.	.	TGTGCCAGCAGTTACCGCCGTTCAGGTGATAATGAAAAACTGTTTTTT	CASSYRRSGDNEKLFF
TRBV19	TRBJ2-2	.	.	TGTGCCAGTAGGTGGGGCTCCGGGGAGCTGTTTTTT	CASRWGSGELFF
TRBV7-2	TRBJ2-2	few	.	TGTGCCAGCAGCTTAGCCGATAGAGTGGCCGGGGAGCTGTTTTTT	CASSLADRVAGELFF
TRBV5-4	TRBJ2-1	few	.	TGTGCCAGCAGCTTCAACGGGGACTTCCCTAATGAGCAGTTCTTC	CASSFNGDFPNEQFF
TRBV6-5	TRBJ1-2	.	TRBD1	TGTGCCAGCAGTTACGGACAGGGAGTCGATGGCTACACCTTC	CASSYGQGVDGYTF
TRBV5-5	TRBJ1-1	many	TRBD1	TGTGCCAGCAGCTGGGGACAGAGGAACACTGAAGCTTTCTTT	CASSWGQRNTEAFF
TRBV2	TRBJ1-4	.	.	TGTGCCAGCTGTAAGGGGCGTAGTGGAGAAAAACTGTTTTTT	CASCKGRSGEKLFF
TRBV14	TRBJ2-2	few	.	TGTGCCAGCAGCCAAGAGATCGGGGAGCTGTTTTTT	CASSQEIGELFF
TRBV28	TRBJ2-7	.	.	TGTGCCAGCCGGAGTTCGCCTGGGAGCGAGCAGTACTTC	CASRSSPGSEQYF
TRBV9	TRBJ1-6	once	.	TGTGCCAGCAGCGTAGACGCAAGCTCCTATAATTCACCCCTCCACTTT	CASSVDASSYNSPLHF
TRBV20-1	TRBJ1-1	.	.	TGCAGTGCTAGAGGGGTGATCAGTGAAGCTTTCTTT	CSARGVISEAFF
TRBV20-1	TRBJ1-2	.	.	TGCAGTGCTAGAGAGGCAGTTAGTTATTATGGCTACACCTTC	CSAREAVSYYGYTF
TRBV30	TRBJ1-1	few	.	TGTGCCTGGAGTGTACAGCTTGAAGCTTTCTTT	CAWSVQLEAFF
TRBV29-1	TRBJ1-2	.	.	TGCAGCGTTGTACGGGGATATGGCTACACCTTC	CSVVRGYGYTF
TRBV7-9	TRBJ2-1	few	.	TGTGCCAGCAGCCCACAATCTGGTGAGCAGTTCTTC	CASSPQSGEQFF
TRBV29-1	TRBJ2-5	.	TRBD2	TGCAGCGTTAGAGCGGGGGGGCTCGAGACCCAGTACTTC	CSVRAGGLETQYF
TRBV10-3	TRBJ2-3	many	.	TGTGCCATCAGCCCTCCGGGAGACGAGAAAGATACGCAGTATTTT	CAISPPGDEKDTQYF
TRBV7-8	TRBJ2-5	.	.	TGTGCCAGCACCGAGACCAGGGGCTTGGAGACCCAGTACTTC	CASTETRGLETQYF
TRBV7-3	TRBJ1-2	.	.	TGTGCCAGCAGCCCAACCGGGGCCCCGGGGCCGGGCTACACCTTC	CASSPTGAPGPGYTF
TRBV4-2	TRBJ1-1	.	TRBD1	TGTGCCAGCAGCCAGGCCGATACAGGGGGCAAAGCTTTCTTT	CASSQADTGGKAFF
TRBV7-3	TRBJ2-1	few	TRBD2	TGTGCCAGCAGCTTAACCTTCAGCGGGGCCACCTACAATGAGCAGTTCTTC	CASSLTFSGATYNEQFF
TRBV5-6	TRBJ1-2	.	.	TGTGCCAGCAGCGCCGACTATGGCTACACCTTC	CASSADYGYTF
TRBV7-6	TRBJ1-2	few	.	TGTGCCAGCAGCTCGGGGTTGGACTATGGCTACACCTTC	CASSSGLDYGYTF
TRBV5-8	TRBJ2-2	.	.	TGTGCCAGCAGCGACACGAAGGTCCACACCGGGGAGCTGTTTTTT	CASSDTKVHTGELFF
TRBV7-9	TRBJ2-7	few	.	TGTGCCAGCAGCTTAATAGGTACGGGGGCGCGGTACGAGCAGTACTTC	CASSLIGTGARYEQYF
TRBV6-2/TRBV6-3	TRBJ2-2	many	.	TGTGCCAGCAACCACCCGAACACCGGGGAGCTGTTTTTT	CASNHPNTGELFF
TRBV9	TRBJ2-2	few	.	TGTGCCAGCAGCCCCCGTCCGGACAAGACTGGGGAGCTGTTTTTT	CASSPRPDKTGELFF
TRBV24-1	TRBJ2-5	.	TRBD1	TGTGCCACCAGCGGGGTGGACAGGGGAATGTACCAAGAGACCCAGTACTTC	CATSGVDRGMYQETQYF
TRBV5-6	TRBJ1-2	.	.	TGTGCCAGCAGCTTGGTTGAAGTAGGCTACACCTTC	CASSLVEVGYTF
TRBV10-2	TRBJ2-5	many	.	TGCGCCAGCAGTGCCGGAGGAGAGACCCAGTACTTC	CASSAGGETQYF
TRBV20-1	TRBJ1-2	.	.	TGCAGTGCTAGGGAACATTTTAACTATGGCTACACCTTC	CSAREHFNYGYTF
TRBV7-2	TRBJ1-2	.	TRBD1	TGTGCCAGCAGCCAAACCGACAGGGGTTTGGGTGGCTACACCTTC	CASSQTDRGLGGYTF
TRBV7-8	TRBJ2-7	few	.	TGTGCCAGCAGCAACTACGAGCAGTACTTC	CASSNYEQYF